The 9 T cell receptor beta chains presented below share a single source sample, sequenced in a study of T cell changes during pregnancy in multiple sclerosis. This table comes from immunoSEQ multiplex PCR, and its TCRdb copy is limited to in-frame clones, with some not included. Among around 50,000 clones listed, about 90% were seen once. The source was CD4+ T cells from peripheral blood mononuclear cells, collected after pregnancy. The receptors shown here come from a female donor in good health, enrolled as a control in a pregnancy study.

This clone occurred once. CDR3: CASSRSGGGNGELFF. In nucleotides, the CDR3 is TGCGCCAGCAGCCGAAGTGGAGGAGGGAACGGGGAGCTGTTTTTT. The rearrangement links TRBV5-1 to TRBJ2-2; a possible D gene is TRBD2 (6 bases). V was pared by 4 bases and J by 7 bases, with 17 bases between. CDR3 length equals 15 residues. Germline V gene lookup returns CDR1 SGHRS and CDR2 YFSETQ.

Here the CDR3 reads CASSSPSGPRWDTQYF. The CDR3, as DNA: TGTGCCAGCAGCTCCCCTAGCGGGCCAAGGTGGGATACGCAGTATTTT. V and J are TRBV7-2 and TRBJ2-3; TRBD2 matches 8 bases. Germline CDR1 is SGHTA and CDR2 is FQGNSA. This CDR3 region has 16 residues. After removal of 4 bases from V and 6 bases from J, the junction contained 12 bases not matched to a gene.

The chain recombines TRBV6-1 with TRBJ2-7, with a possible D match to TRBD1 (6 bases). The germline gives CDR1 MNHNS, CDR2 SASEGT. The V and J ends lost 9 bases and 0 bases respectively, with 12 bases between them. The CDR3 runs to 13 residues. CDR3 residues: CASLGTPSYEQYF. In DNA form, the CDR3 reads TGTGCCAGTCTCGGGACACCCTCCTACGAGCAGTACTTC.

V and J are TRBV19 and TRBJ2-5; 7 nucleotides match TRBD1. Germline V gene sequence: CDR1 LNHDA, CDR2 SQIVND (reference sequence). The CDR3 consists of 11 residues. J lost 4 bases, V lost 10 bases, and 3 bases had no gene match. DNA for the CDR3: TGTGCCACAGGGACAGCAGAGACCCAGTACTTC. Protein product: CATGTAETQYF.

The chain combines TRBV5-1 with TRBJ2-4; D remains unclear. V lost 0 bases to trimming and J lost 2 bases, with 6 bases between them. Germline CDR1 and CDR2: SGHRS and YFSETQ. The CDR3 extends over 14 amino acids. The CDR3 reads CASSLERTKNIQYF. In DNA, the CDR3 is TGCGCCAGCAGCTTGGAGAGGACCAAAAACATTCAGTACTTC.

This clone was seen a single time. The chain joins TRBV19 to TRBJ2-7; 10 bases match TRBD2. The length of the CDR3 is 15 residues. CDR1 and CDR2 from the germline V gene are LNHDA and SQIVND (reference sequence). V lost 6 bases, J lost 3 bases, and 8 bases stayed unmatched. CDR3 in DNA: TGTGCCAGTAGCCAGCCTAGCGGGGGCCGCTACGAGCAGTACTTC. This sequence encodes CASSQPSGGRYEQYF.

In its sample, this clone was seen a few times. V is TRBV5-1 and J is TRBJ1-1; D is unresolved. The CDR3 extends over 11 amino acids. V lost 4 bases to trimming and J lost 2 bases, with 3 bases between them. Germline V CDR1 and CDR2: SGHRS, YFSETQ. CDR3 coding DNA: TGCGCCAGCAGCCGTAACACTGAAGCTTTCTTT. This gives the protein CASSRNTEAFF.

V gene TRBV28 combines with J gene TRBJ2-1; 11 bases match TRBD1. V dropped 3 bases and J dropped 12; count of bases not matched to a gene: 13. CDR1 MDHEN and CDR2 SYDVKM come from the germline V gene. This CDR3 spans 16 amino acids. The CDR3 loop is CASSFATPGQGDWQFF. Here the CDR3 DNA reads TGTGCCAGCAGTTTCGCCACCCCGGGACAGGGGGATTGGCAGTTCTTC. Based on the CDR3 plus reference TRBV28 and TRBJ2-1, the full variable domain is DVKVTQSSRYLVKRTGEKVFLECVQDMDHENMFWYRQDPGLGLRLIYFSYDVKMKEKGDIPEGYSVSREKKERFSLILESASTNQTSMYLCASSFATPGQGDWQFFGPGTRLTVL.

The chain employs TRBV30 and TRBJ1-5; no clear D. Trimming pared 3 bases from V and 2 bases from J, leaving 11 bases between. CDR1 and CDR2 from the germline V gene are GTSNPN and SVGIG (reference sequence). This CDR3 comprises 14 residues. CDR3 loop: CAWSALGRNQPQHF. CDR3 sequence (DNA): TGTGCCTGGAGCGCCCTCGGTCGCAATCAGCCCCAGCATTTT.